This note documents a single TCR beta chain sequence. Many counts were recorded for this clone. What this receptor recognizes is not known. It has no much larger one-base neighbor in the sample; base qualities were not kept. The sample originates from a study of metastatic and nonmetastatic thyroid tumors (dated by TCRdb to about 2020). About the investigation overall: The researchers compared repertoires between peripheral blood samples and tumor or nodule tissue samples from patients with malignant or benign thyroid disease.

Measured from the cysteine to the phenylalanine, the CDR3 is 15 residues long. CDR3 DNA only is kept here, 45 bases in frame from base 1. The germline V gene gives CDR1 as SGHTA and CDR2 as FQGNSA. V and J are trimmed by 4 bases and 6 bases, and the gene matches miss 2 bases of the junction. Library preparation employed PCR. Sequenced using an Illumina HiSeq 4000. High-throughput sequencing was used to profile the CDR3 region of the TCR beta-chain in every patient. Processing in the source paper ran as follows. CDR3 differences across clinicopathological groups were used to build a classifier for discriminating distant-metastatic papillary thyroid cancer patients. The Shannon index was used to measure repertoire diversity, and the Morisita-Horn index was used to measure how similar tumor and blood repertoires were. The raw public reads went through TCRdb reprocessing: fastp at Q25, MiXCR clone calling, in-frame beta chains kept. TCRdb, not the original authors, processed these V and J calls. This sample gives some 13,000 clones in total; approximately 26% of them show up just once. The ten biggest clones cover roughly 20% of the sample.

No patient had received any treatment before thyroid surgery. Using T-cell receptor beta sequencing, the researchers looked back retrospectively at clinical samples from patients, gathered between the early 2010s and the late 2010s. General findings and caveats noted by the study authors: In both blood and tumor samples, malignant tumors were reported to have significantly higher TCR beta diversity than benign nodules.

The sample comprised tumor tissue. The chain couples TRBV7-2 to TRBJ2-1, and TRBD2 aligns with 14 junction nucleotides. The sequence came from a female donor with papillary thyroid cancer or a benign thyroid nodule (not recorded which). Some clones in this sample may be carry-over from other donors' samples. The CDR3 is CASSSGLAGVNEQFF. The nucleotide sequence is TGTGCCAGCAGCTCGGGACTAGCGGGAGTCAATGAGCAGTTCTTC.